This T cell receptor beta chain appears in the sequencing data of a study of post-analysis software for immune sequencing data. About the study: As for disease course, relapsing-remitting, secondary progressive and progressive-relapsing multiple sclerosis were all included. Study results and caveats: In patients, about five TRBV segments were more frequent than in controls, with TRBV5-6, TRBV5-1 and TRBV20-1 among them. Compared with controls, patients showed significantly lower normalized Chao1 diversity. Co-batched samples clustered tightly together by F measure.

Worth noting for this clonotype: The antigen is unknown.

Unique-molecular-identifier-tagged TCR beta cDNA libraries were used. Yield was roughly 0.5 million cDNA molecules from roughly 0.93 to 9.6 million T cells. Each CDR3 protein gets one entry after TCRdb re-called the PCR reads with MiXCR. The sample carries fewer than 850,000 distinct CDR3 sequences, 30% recorded once. V was trimmed by 1 base and J by 2 bases, leaving 11 bases between them. The CDR3 loop spans 15 amino acids. Germline CDR1 is SGHTA and CDR2 is FQGNSA. The rearrangement links TRBV7-2 to TRBJ2-5; D gene unclear. The source of this sequence is a girl aged 10-17 years with multiple sclerosis. The sequenced sample consisted of blood. CDR3 residues: CASSLVWSAQETQYF. DNA for the CDR3: TGTGCCAGCAGCTTAGTGTGGAGTGCTCAAGAGACCCAGTACTTC.